This T cell receptor beta chain stems from a study of T cell repertoires in cytomegalovirus infection. Across the study: Public TCR beta signatures provided an indication of both CMV infection and a matching HLA type.

Of note for this clonotype: Its antigen is as yet unknown.

Broader study findings: What dominated the ex vivo response were HLA-C-restricted CMV-specific TCR beta clonotypes. Carriage of CMV together with the relevant HLA was identifiable through cumulative public TCR beta family frequency.

TCRdb recomputed calls from the reads with MiXCR, one row per CDR3 protein. The sample yields 200,000 to 250,000 distinct CDR3 sequences, roughly 34% seen once. Germline V gene data show CDR1 as DFQATT and CDR2 as SNEGSKA (reference sequence). CDR3 size: 17 residues. Trimming removed 2 bases from V and 6 bases from J; junction bases left unmatched: 11. The chain is built from TRBV20-1 and TRBJ2-3; 13 bases line up with TRBD2. The TCR comes from a human donor in good health (CMV status not recorded). Some clones in this sample may be carry-over from other donors' samples. The sequences come from CD8+ T cells from cultured PBMCs, collected from culture after CMV antigen stimulation. In DNA form, the CDR3 reads TGCAGTGCTAGAAAAGGGACTAGCGGGGCCATGGGGGATACGCAGTATTTT. Translated: CSARKGTSGAMGDTQYF.